These 26 T cell receptor beta chains originate from one sample sequenced in a study of blood T cell repertoires in COVID-19. Using immunoSEQ multiplex PCR, the repertoire was profiled, and TCRdb retains in-frame clones only, with some absent. The top ten hold under 3.5% of the sample, which has 300,000 to 400,000 clones, 90% seen once. Sequencing was carried out using peripheral blood. Source of these receptors: a woman aged 25 to 39 with COVID-19, enrolled during active disease.

Of note for this clone: Other DNA variants within this sample encode the same CDR3. The chain carries TRBV19 and TRBJ1-5; 10 bases are a match to TRBD1. The CDR3 is 14 amino acids. Unmatched junction bases numbered 0, after V lost 5 bases and J lost 2 bases. Per germline, CDR1 LNHDA and CDR2 SQIVND (reference sequence). CDR3 sequence reads: CASSGTGGNQPQHF. CDR3 nucleotide sequence: TGTGCCAGTAGTGGGACAGGGGGCAATCAGCCCCAGCATTTT.

V gene TRBV3-1 (or the pseudogene TRBV3-2) combines with J gene TRBJ2-7, with 8 bases matching TRBD1. Germline V CDR1 and CDR2: LGHDT, YNNKEL (reference sequence). The CDR3 consists of 16 residues. V was clipped by 0 bases and J by 12 bases; unmatched bases: 16. The CDR3 DNA reads as TGTGCCAGCAGCCAAGATCTGGCTCAGGGGGCCCTTGGTCTGTACTTC. Amino acids: CASSQDLAQGALGLYF.

V and J are TRBV29-1 and TRBJ2-1; D is undetermined. V was cut by 4 bases and J by 0 bases, with 13 bases left in between. This CDR3 has 15 residues. Germline-derived CDR1 and CDR2 are SQVTM and ANQGSEA. Written as DNA, the CDR3 is TGCAGCGTTGTGCCCGAGGAGACCTCCTACAATGAGCAGTTCTTC. Translating it yields CSVVPEETSYNEQFF.

This rearrangement joins TRBV7-9 to TRBJ2-7; D is unclear. Germline CDR1 reads SEHNR; CDR2 reads FQNEAQ (reference sequence). V lost 4 bases and J 1 base, leaving 5 bases between the germline ends. This CDR3 spans 12 amino acids. This chain's CDR3 is CASSSLSYEQYF. The CDR3 DNA sequence: TGTGCCAGCAGCTCTTTGTCCTACGAGCAGTACTTC. Filled out from reference TRBV7-9 and TRBJ2-7, the complete variable domain reads DTGVSQNPRHKITKRGQNVTFRCDPISEHNRLYWYRQTLGQGPEFLTYFQNEAQLEKSRLLSDRFSAERPKGSFSTLEIQRTEQGDSAMYLCASSSLSYEQYFGPGTRLTVT.

The V call is TRBV6-5, the J call TRBJ2-1; maybe TRBD1 (5 bases). The CDR3 sequence is 11 residues long. Trimming stripped 8 bases from V and 10 bases from J, with 12 bases between. The V gene's germline CDR1 is MNHEY and CDR2 SVGAGI. CDR3 amino acids: CASPGHLEQFF. The CDR3 DNA reads as TGTGCCAGCCCCGGACATTTGGAGCAGTTCTTC.

CDR3 DNA sequence: TGTGCCAGTAGTCCTACAGGGGGGGGCAACACTGAAGCTTTCTTT. Residues: CASSPTGGGNTEAFF. The chain recombines TRBV19 with TRBJ1-1; 8 bases agree with TRBD1. The V gene's germline CDR1 is LNHDA and CDR2 SQIVND (reference sequence). This CDR3 has 15 amino acids. The junction had 7 bases not matched to a gene; V was cut back by 5 bases and J by 2 bases.

The V gene is TRBV2, the J gene TRBJ1-4; 7 nucleotides align to TRBD1. The CDR3 runs to 13 residues. J lost 7 bases, V lost 4 bases, and 3 bases had no gene match. The germline gives CDR1 SNHLY, CDR2 FYNNEI. This chain's CDR3 is CASSGQGPEKLFF. CDR3 nucleotide sequence: TGTGCCAGCAGTGGACAGGGTCCTGAAAAACTGTTTTTT. Drawing the rest from reference TRBV2 and TRBJ1-4, the complete variable domain is EPEVTQTPSHQVTQMGQEVILRCVPISNHLYFYWYRQILGQKVEFLVSFYNNEISEKSEIFDDQFSVERPDGSNFTLKIRSTKLEDSAMYFCASSGQGPEKLFFGSGTQLSVL.

This clone was detected once. The chain employs TRBV6-4 and TRBJ1-5; tentative D call: TRBD1 (5 bases). The germline V and J ends were trimmed by 1 base and 5 bases, with 9 bases remaining between them. CDR3 size: 14 residues. The germline V gene encodes CDR1 MRHNA and CDR2 SNTAGT. CDR3 in DNA: TGTGCCAGCAGTGACTTCAGGGTAGATCAGCCCCAGCATTTT. Its protein product is CASSDFRVDQPQHF.

The chain links TRBV19 to TRBJ1-1; a weak D match, TRBD1 (5 bases). Germline lookup yields CDR1 LNHDA and CDR2 SQIVND (reference sequence). The CDR3 consists of 15 residues. V lost 2 bases, J lost 4 bases, and 14 bases lay in between. The CDR3 here is CASSILQGAGTEAFF. The CDR3, as DNA: TGTGCCAGTAGTATATTACAAGGGGCAGGCACTGAAGCTTTCTTT. The full variable domain, with the rest looked up from reference TRBV19 and TRBJ1-1, is DGGITQSPKYLFRKEGQNVTLSCEQNLNHDAMYWYRQDPGQGLRLIYYSQIVNDFQKGDIAEGYSVSREKKESFPLTVTSAQKNPTAFYLCASSILQGAGTEAFFGQGTRLTVV.

The sample holds many counts of this clone. The chain joins TRBV30 to TRBJ1-2; D call uncertain. This CDR3 is 14 amino acids long. Germline values: CDR1 GTSNPN, CDR2 SVGIG (reference sequence). Trimming removed 4 bases from V and 6 bases from J, with 18 bases in between. The CDR3 bases are TGTGCCTGGAATGAAGGAGACTTATCAAATGGCTACACCTTC. It yields the protein CAWNEGDLSNGYTF.

This chain's CDR3 is CASSSAGSSYNEQFF. The CDR3 DNA follows: TGTGCCAGCAGTTCAGCGGGCTCCTCCTACAATGAGCAGTTCTTC. This chain connects TRBV28 to TRBJ2-1, with D possibly matching TRBD2 (6 bases). Germline V gives CDR1 MDHEN, CDR2 SYDVKM. With 4 bases removed from V and 0 bases from J, the gap between germline ends came to 10 bases. This CDR3 comprises 15 residues.

The chain is built from TRBV11-3 and TRBJ2-1, with TRBD2 as a possible D gene (5 bases). CDR3 size: 13 residues. The germline V gene encodes CDR1 SGHNT and CDR2 YENEEA. Between the trimmed V and J ends, which lost 4 bases and 2 bases, there was a span of 6 bases. Here the CDR3 reads CASSSGAYNEQFF. CDR3 nucleotides: TGTGCCAGCAGCTCCGGGGCCTACAATGAGCAGTTCTTC.

The genes are TRBV24-1 and TRBJ2-3, with a weak D call TRBD2 (5 bases). V lost 5 bases and J lost 3, with 8 bases in between. Germline loops: CDR1 KGHDR, CDR2 SFDVKD. This CDR3 contains 13 residues. This chain's CDR3 is CATSVRETDTQYF. In nucleotides, the CDR3 is TGTGCCACCAGTGTGAGGGAGACAGATACGCAGTATTTT.

The chain joins TRBV9 to TRBJ2-2, with D possibly TRBD2 on 6 matching bases. The V gene lost 5 bases and the J gene lost 1 base, with 9 bases spanning the gap. Germline CDR1 SGDLS, CDR2 YYNGEE. The CDR3 covers 14 residues. The CDR3 nucleotides read TGTGCCAGCAGGGGACTCATGAACACCGGGGAGCTGTTTTTT. Protein product: CASRGLMNTGELFF.

In this sample, this clone turned up once. The chain links TRBV14 to TRBJ1-1; possible D gene TRBD1, 5 bases. Germline CDR1 reads SGHDN; CDR2 reads FVKESK. The ends were cut back, 2 bases at V and 0 bases at J, with 10 bases in the middle. This CDR3 spans 15 amino acids. The CDR3 protein is CASSQWRGLNTEAFF. DNA for the CDR3: TGTGCCAGCAGCCAATGGAGGGGACTGAACACTGAAGCTTTCTTT.

V usage is TRBV20-1 and J usage is TRBJ2-7; D may be TRBD1 (5 bases). The CDR3 sequence is 15 residues long. Germline V gene sequence: CDR1 DFQATT, CDR2 SNEGSKA (reference sequence). Trimming shortened V by 3 bases and J by 3 bases, and 18 bases separated the two germline ends. Here the CDR3 DNA reads TGCAGTGCTAGTGGTGGCGGCAGGGCGTACTACGAGCAGTACTTC. Amino acid sequence: CSASGGGRAYYEQYF.

The chain is built from TRBV19 and TRBJ2-7; D possibly corresponds to TRBD1 (6 bases). Trimming shortened V by 5 bases and J by 0 bases, and 11 bases separated the two germline ends. The germline CDR1 and CDR2 sequences are LNHDA and SQIVND (reference sequence). The CDR3 runs 14 residues. The CDR3 DNA reads as TGTGCCAGTAGTGCGTGGGACAACTCCTACGAGCAGTACTTC. Amino acids: CASSAWDNSYEQYF.

V and J are TRBV9 and TRBJ2-1, with a possible D match to TRBD2 (6 bases). Trimming shortened V by 4 bases and J by 5 bases, and 16 bases separated the two germline ends. This CDR3 region has 15 residues. From germline, CDR1 is SGDLS and CDR2 YYNGEE. This chain's CDR3 is CASSPGVAEHNEQFF. In nucleotides, the CDR3 is TGTGCCAGCAGCCCGGGAGTAGCGGAGCACAATGAGCAGTTCTTC. Using reference TRBV9 and TRBJ2-1 for the parts outside the CDR3, the full variable domain is DSGVTQTPKHLITATGQRVTLRCSPRSGDLSVYWYQQSLDQGLQFLIQYYNGEERAKGNILERFSAQQFPDLHSELNLSSLELGDSALYFCASSPGVAEHNEQFFGPGTRLTVL.

The V call is TRBV7-3, the J call TRBJ2-5, with 8 bases lining up with TRBD2. The CDR3 sequence is 14 residues long. Germline V gene sequence: CDR1 SGHTA, CDR2 FQGTGA. After removal of 5 bases from V and 4 bases from J, the junction contained 6 bases not matched to a gene. Written as DNA, the CDR3 is TGTGCCAGCAGCCGGGGGGGCGCTCCAGAGACCCAGTACTTC. It encodes CASSRGGAPETQYF.

This clone showed up just once. This chain uses TRBV7-9 with TRBJ1-1, with D perhaps TRBD1 (5 bases). The CDR3 sequence is 17 residues long. CDR1 is SEHNR and CDR2 is FQNEAQ in the germline V gene (reference sequence). V was pared by 5 bases and J by 1 base, with 20 bases between. The CDR3 DNA reads TGTGCCAGCAGCCCCGGACTAGGGGCAGGAGAGAACACTGAAGCTTTCTTT. Translation: CASSPGLGAGENTEAFF.

The chain has TRBV29-1 and TRBJ2-3; D not certain. Germline lookup yields CDR1 SQVTM and CDR2 ANQGSEA. This CDR3 is built from 12 residues. The germline V and J ends were trimmed by 1 base and 4 bases, with 6 bases remaining between them. The CDR3 region has the DNA TGCAGCGTTGAAGCACGGGCAGATACGCAGTATTTT. Translated, it gives CSVEARADTQYF.

The chain joins TRBV5-6 to TRBJ2-7; 15 positions agree with TRBD2. Germline values: CDR1 SGHDT, CDR2 YYEEEE. The junction had 8 bases not matched to a gene; V was cut back by 1 base and J by 3 bases. The length of the CDR3 is 18 residues. The CDR3 coding sequence is TGTGCCAGCAGCTTGACGGGACTAGCGGGAGGTAAGGGCTACGAGCAGTACTTC. It codes for CASSLTGLAGGKGYEQYF.

The chain has TRBV5-1 and TRBJ1-1; 9 bases align to TRBD1. With V trimmed by 4 bases and J by 6 bases, 7 bases remained unmatched. The CDR3 is 14 amino acids. The germline V gene has CDR1 SGHRS and CDR2 YFSETQ. The CDR3 DNA reads as TGCGCCAGCAGCCCGGGACAGGGAGAATCTGAAGCTTTCTTT. Encoded protein: CASSPGQGESEAFF.

V usage is TRBV3-1 (or the pseudogene TRBV3-2) and J usage is TRBJ1-2; TRBD1 is a possible D gene (5 bases). This CDR3 is built from 17 residues. The germline V gene has CDR1 LGHDT and CDR2 YNNKEL (reference sequence). The V end lost 1 base, the J end lost 7 bases, and 22 bases lay between the germline ends. CDR3 amino acids: CASSQGSGGIGSRGYTF. CDR3 in DNA: TGTGCCAGCAGCCAAGGTTCGGGGGGAATAGGTTCGCGTGGCTACACCTTC.

The rearrangement links TRBV18 to TRBJ2-3, with TRBD1 as a possible D gene (6 bases). The CDR3 runs 16 residues. Germline CDR1 and CDR2: KGHSH and LQKENI. V shed 1 base and J shed 0 bases, with 11 bases lying between them. The CDR3 DNA is TGTGCCAGCTCACCACTGGGGGCTTCTAGCACAGATACGCAGTATTTT. Translation: CASSPLGASSTDTQYF.

DNA for the CDR3: TGTGCCACGGGACTAGCGGACTACAATGAGCAGTTCTTC. Residues: CATGLADYNEQFF. V usage is TRBV10-3 and J usage is TRBJ2-1; 11 positions agree with TRBD2. V dropped 10 bases and J dropped 3; count of bases not matched to a gene: 2. The length of the CDR3 is 13 residues. Germline lookup yields CDR1 ENHRY and CDR2 SYGVKD.